The clone carrying this TCR beta chain is medium-sized by share. This CDR3 is also generated by other DNA sequences in the sample. This sample is drawn from a study of blood T cell repertoires in COVID-19. Clones were sequenced by immunoSEQ multiplex PCR, and TCRdb holds only the in-frame ones, with some missing. The sample yields 200,000 or so clones, 65% to 90% seen once. J was trimmed by 2 bases and V by 0 bases; bases with no gene match: 3. The CDR3 covers 15 residues. Germline-derived CDR1 and CDR2 are SGHRS and YFSETQ. What was sequenced was peripheral blood. The sequence was obtained from a human donor in a cohort sampled during active COVID-19. The V and J genes are TRBV5-1 and TRBJ2-7; 9 bases are shared with TRBD2. The CDR3: CASSLEASGAYEQYF. The CDR3 DNA sequence: TGCGCCAGCAGCTTGGAGGCTAGCGGGGCCTACGAGCAGTACTTC.